This TCR beta chain was profiled in a study of regulatory T cells in long-lasting Graves disease. Study-level findings and limits: Persistent Graves' patients showed less TCR diversity than newly diagnosed patients showed. Persistent patients shared more public clonotypes (2,741) than newly diagnosed patients (approximately 960). Persistent disease showed a preference for TRBV28, TRBJ1-2 and TRBJ2-5.

This clonotype was seen at least ten times. The antigen remains undetermined. Time point of the sample: persistent/refractory GD, antithyroid drugs over 5 years with positive TRAb. RNA extracted from PBMCs served as the sequencing template. Arm-PCR of CDR3 regions with iRepertoire HTBI primers generated TCR beta libraries. In the original analysis: From all samples, identification returned roughly 15 TRBJ and approximately 67 TRBV segments. From the multiplex PCR reads, TCRdb called clonotypes with MiXCR, one entry per CDR3 protein. What appears here as the V and J calls and clone size reflects TCRdb's work, not the paper's. The repertoire consists of roughly 500,000 distinct CDR3 sequences, with about 22% occurring once and the leading ten covering around 7%. Trimming took off 1 base at V and 2 bases at J, with 12 bases between the two ends. Looked up from germline, CDR1 is LNHDA and CDR2 is SQIVND (reference sequence). This CDR3 has 16 amino acids.

Sequences were derived from peripheral blood mononuclear cells (PBMCs), sampled when the disease was refractory, from a patient treated with antithyroid drugs. The rearrangement joins TRBV19 to TRBJ1-5; D not resolved. This TCR was recovered from a female donor with Graves disease. This CDR3 is CASSIVRQSGNQPQHF. The CDR3 bases are TGTGCCAGTAGTATAGTAAGGCAGTCGGGCAATCAGCCCCAGCATTTT.